Listed below are T cell receptor beta chains from one sample, sequenced in a study of OX40 agonist ivuxolimab in advanced cancers. Libraries were prepared by immunoSEQ multiplex PCR; TCRdb keeps only in-frame clonotypes and omits some of them. The sample lists fewer than 70,000 clones, 87% occurring once. The source material was CD4+ or CD8+ T cells sorted from blood, sampled in a trial of the OX40 agonist ivuxolimab. The receptors were sampled from an adult with an advanced solid tumor such as melanoma, head and neck, liver or kidney cancer. CDR3s include the opening cysteine and the closing phenylalanine or tryptophan. A D gene is named only where the DNA matches it firmly. Size tells how often a clone was seen (once, few, many) or the class of an expanded clone, and some rows leave it out.

-	TRBV30	TRBJ2-5	-	CAWSPQPLTMVTQYF	TGTGCCTGGAGCCCTCAGCCACTAACTATGGTGACCCAGTACTTC
-	TRBV9	TRBJ2-7	-	CASSVAPQGEQYF	TGTGCCAGCAGCGTAGCTCCACAGGGAGAGCAGTACTTC
TRBD2	TRBV7-2	TRBJ2-7	-	CASSSSGGTYEQYF	TGTGCCAGCAGCTCTAGCGGAGGAACCTACGAGCAGTACTTC
-	TRBV19	TRBJ1-3	-	CASSIALQPGNTIYF	TGTGCCAGTAGTATAGCCCTTCAACCTGGAAACACCATATATTTT
-	TRBV14	TRBJ2-6	-	CASSARQTWANVLTF	TGTGCCAGCAGCGCGCGACAGACCTGGGCCAACGTCCTGACTTTC
-	TRBV15	TRBJ1-1	-	CATSIGGRNTEAFF	TGTGCCACCAGCATTGGGGGAAGAAACACTGAAGCTTTCTTT
-	TRBV19	TRBJ1-5	-	CASSIEKFRQPQHF	TGTGCCAGTAGTATAGAAAAGTTTCGTCAGCCCCAGCATTTT
TRBD1	TRBV5-6	TRBJ2-5	-	CASSSTGGWETQYF	TGTGCCAGCAGTTCTACAGGGGGCTGGGAGACCCAGTACTTC
-	TRBV15	TRBJ2-2	-	CATARSRLNTGELFF	TGTGCCACCGCCAGGTCCCGGTTGAACACCGGGGAGCTGTTTTTT
-	TRBV18	TRBJ1-4	-	CASSLRNEKLFF	TGTGCCAGCTCACTACGGAATGAAAAACTGTTTTTT
TRBD2	TRBV7-9	TRBJ2-1	once	CASSMMGLAYVEQFF	TGTGCCAGCAGCATGATGGGACTAGCCTACGTTGAGCAGTTCTTC
-	TRBV27	TRBJ1-6	-	CASSLGRIDNSPLHF	TGTGCCAGCAGTTTAGGTCGGATCGATAATTCACCCCTCCACTTT
TRBD1	TRBV25-1	TRBJ1-4	-	CASSLTGGYNEKLFF	TGTGCCAGCAGCTTAACAGGGGGCTATAATGAAAAACTGTTTTTT
-	TRBV10-1	TRBJ2-2	-	CASSVGGLTGELFF	TGCGCCAGCAGTGTTGGGGGGCTCACCGGGGAGCTGTTTTTT
-	TRBV19	TRBJ2-1	-	CASSTPQRRYNEQFF	TGTGCCAGTAGTACCCCTCAGCGGAGGTACAATGAGCAGTTCTTC
TRBD2	TRBV10-3	TRBJ2-1	-	CAISGSSGNNEQFF	TGTGCCATCAGTGGGAGTAGCGGGAACAATGAGCAGTTCTTC
-	TRBV28	TRBJ2-3	-	CASSRRGGPLDTQYF	TGTGCCAGCAGTAGACGAGGGGGACCGTTAGATACGCAGTATTTT